The next 12 T cell receptor beta chains were all read from a single sample in a study of long-term antiretroviral therapy in people with HIV. The authors ran the immunoSEQ assay, v3.0, at survey level. Method: immunoSEQ multiplex PCR; TCRdb's copy keeps in-frame clones and lacks some. The repertoire has some 16,000 clones, 80% to 90% of them found once; the top ten carry about 5%. The source was unsorted PBMCs, collected 0.5 years after starting antiretroviral therapy. Source of these receptors: a woman between 40 and 55 years old with HIV.

The V and J genes are TRBV19 and TRBJ1-5; tentative D call: TRBD1 (6 bases). Germline CDR1 reads LNHDA; CDR2 reads SQIVND (reference sequence). The CDR3 covers 12 residues. The ends were cut back, 11 bases at V and 5 bases at J, with 13 bases in the middle. The CDR3 is CAGNSGDQPQHF. The CDR3 DNA follows: TGTGCCGGTAACTCAGGGGATCAGCCCCAGCATTTT.

This chain links TRBV18 with TRBJ1-4; 7 positions match TRBD1. The CDR3 is 15 residues long. Losses at the gene ends were 3 bases for V and 7 bases for J; bases not matched to a gene: 8. Germline CDR1 is KGHSH and CDR2 is LQKENI. The CDR3 region has the DNA TGTGCCAGCTCACCTCGCAGGGGGGACGGTGAAAAACTGTTTTTT. The encoded protein is CASSPRRGDGEKLFF.

The J gene is TRBJ2-7, the V gene TRBV25-1, with D possibly TRBD1 on 6 matching bases. This CDR3 comprises 14 residues. V dropped 6 bases and J dropped 9 bases, with 21 bases sitting between them. Germline values: CDR1 MGHDK, CDR2 SYGVNS. The CDR3 is CASSAWGQGYGQYF. The CDR3 bases are TGTGCCAGCAGCGCCTGGGGGCAGGGTTATGGGCAGTACTTC.

The chain recombines TRBV4-3 with TRBJ1-2; tentatively, D is TRBD1 (6 bases). The germline CDR1 and CDR2 sequences are LGHNA and YSLEER. The CDR3 spans 14 residues. Deletions cut 4 bases from V and 2 bases from J, with 11 bases between. The CDR3 here is CASSLGGGNYGYTF. The CDR3 coding sequence is TGCGCCAGCAGCCTCGGGGGCGGCAACTATGGCTACACCTTC.

In DNA form, the CDR3 reads TGCGCCAGCAGCCCCGGCGGGGGAGCTCTGTCCTACAATGAGCAGTTCTTC. This translates into CASSPGGGALSYNEQFF. This chain uses TRBV5-1 with TRBJ2-1, with TRBD2 identical over 7 bases. This CDR3 region has 17 residues. Germline V lookup: CDR1 SGHRS, CDR2 YFSETQ. After removal of 4 bases from V and 1 base from J, the junction contained 11 bases not matched to a gene.

This chain uses TRBV7-2 with TRBJ2-1; 14 bases fit TRBD2. The ends lost 5 bases at V and 8 bases at J; junction bases unmatched: 11. Per germline, CDR1 SGHTA and CDR2 FQGNSA. CDR3 length: 17 residues. DNA of the CDR3: TGTGCCAGCAGCCGGGGACTAGCGGGAGAAGGGTTACATGAGCAGTTCTTC. Its translation is CASSRGLAGEGLHEQFF.

This clone was recorded once. The gene calls are TRBV27 and TRBJ2-3; D assignment may be TRBD1 or TRBD2 (5 bases each). There are 15 residues in the CDR3. CDR1 is MNHEY and CDR2 is SMNVEV in the germline V gene (reference sequence). The V end lost 6 bases, the J end lost 2 bases, and 15 bases lay between the germline ends. CDR3 loop: CASSRRGANTDTQYF. The CDR3 DNA sequence: TGTGCCAGCAGCCGAAGGGGAGCCAACACAGATACGCAGTATTTT.

CDR3 loop: CASRDLPGQGELFF. CDR3 DNA: TGTGCCAGTAGGGACCTCCCGGGACAGGGCGAACTGTTTTTT. The chain is built from TRBV19 and TRBJ1-4; 9 bases line up with TRBD1. Germline CDR1 and CDR2: LNHDA and SQIVND (reference sequence). With V trimmed by 6 bases and J by 12 bases, 11 bases remained unmatched. This CDR3 is built from 14 residues. Complete variable domain (other parts from reference TRBV19 and TRBJ1-4): DGGITQSPKYLFRKEGQNVTLSCEQNLNHDAMYWYRQDPGQGLRLIYYSQIVNDFQKGDIAEGYSVSREKKESFPLTVTSAQKNPTAFYLCASRDLPGQGELFFGSGTQLSVL.

This rearrangement joins TRBV19 to TRBJ2-1; no firm D call. This CDR3 contains 14 residues. V was shortened by 1 base and J by 5 bases, with 9 bases between the two germline ends. Germline V gene data show CDR1 as LNHDA and CDR2 as SQIVND (reference sequence). The CDR3 region is CASSIGWTNNEQFF. In DNA, the CDR3 is TGTGCCAGTAGTATAGGCTGGACCAACAATGAGCAGTTCTTC.

This chain links TRBV14 with TRBJ1-1; 8 nucleotides align to TRBD1. The germline V gene encodes CDR1 SGHDN and CDR2 FVKESK. CDR3 length: 14 amino acids. V dropped 3 bases and J dropped 6; count of bases not matched to a gene: 6. This CDR3 is CASSHTQGAAEAFF. The CDR3 region has the DNA TGTGCCAGCAGCCACACCCAGGGGGCTGCTGAAGCTTTCTTT.

The chain uses TRBV6-5 and TRBJ2-7; possibly TRBD2 for D (5 bases). V lost 3 bases and J lost 2, with 14 bases in between. The CDR3 runs 15 residues. Germline CDR1 MNHEY, CDR2 SVGAGI. CDR3 sequence reads: CASSYREGGAYEQYF. The CDR3 coding sequence is TGTGCCAGCAGTTATAGAGAGGGCGGAGCCTACGAGCAGTACTTC.

V gene TRBV4-1 combines with J gene TRBJ2-1, with 15 bases aligning to TRBD2. Germline values: CDR1 MGHRA, CDR2 YSYEKL. The CDR3 sequence is 14 residues long. The V and J ends lost 8 bases and 6 bases, in that order; junction bases with no gene match: 2. CDR3 sequence (DNA): TGCGCCAGCGGGGGACTAGCGGGAGGCAATGAGCAGTTCTTC. Its translation is CASGGLAGGNEQFF.